The rows below give T cell receptor beta chains drawn from one sample of a study of shared clonotypes between healthy human individuals. Data came from immunoSEQ multiplex PCR; TCRdb stores just in-frame clones and leaves some out. The sample yields 2 million to 2.5 million clones, under 97% seen once. Source material: naive CD4+ T cells sorted from blood. The receptors stem from a man between 18 and 35 years old in good health. Each CDR3 is given with its conserved first and last residue. The order of the fields is J gene, D gene, V gene, clone size, CDR3 DNA, CDR3 protein. The D gene is left open where the match is weak. Clone size is given for some rows only: seen once, a few or many times, or a class if the clone is expanded.

TRBJ2-5	TRBD1	TRBV5-1	-	TGCGCCAGCAGCTCGGGACAGTTCCAAGAGACCCAGTACTTC	CASSSGQFQETQYF
TRBJ2-2	-	TRBV28	-	TGTGCCAGCAGGTTAGGGGAAGCACCTAACACCGGGGAGCTGTTTTTT	CASRLGEAPNTGELFF
TRBJ1-1	-	TRBV7-2	-	TGTGCCAGCGTCCCACCCCCGCTATTAAACACTGAAGCTTTCTTT	CASVPPPLLNTEAFF
TRBJ2-7	TRBD1	TRBV5-1	-	TGCGCCAGCAGCAAGGGACAGGCCCTATACGAGCAGTACTTC	CASSKGQALYEQYF
TRBJ1-5	-	TRBV15	-	TGTGCCACCAGTACCGGCAGGGCACGTAGGGAGCCCCAGCATTTT	CATSTGRARREPQHF
TRBJ1-5	-	TRBV5-1	-	TGCGCCAGCAGCTTGGGTGTGGGTAGCAATCAGCCCCAGCATTTT	CASSLGVGSNQPQHF
TRBJ2-7	-	TRBV18	-	TGTGCCAGCTCACCATTGGGCGACTACGAGCAGTACTTC	CASSPLGDYEQYF
TRBJ2-5	-	TRBV18	-	TGTGCCAGCTCACCACGTCAGGGACAAGAGACCCAGTACTTC	CASSPRQGQETQYF
TRBJ2-7	-	TRBV5-1	-	TGCGCCAGCAGCTTGGAAGGGAATTGGGTAGGCGAGCAGTACTTC	CASSLEGNWVGEQYF
TRBJ2-3	TRBD2	TRBV5-1	-	TGCGCCAGCAGCTCGACTAGCTCTGGCACAGATACGCAGTATTTT	CASSSTSSGTDTQYF
TRBJ1-1	TRBD1	TRBV6-5	-	TGTGCCAGCACCAAGGGGACAGTGAACACTGAAGCTTTCTTT	CASTKGTVNTEAFF
TRBJ2-5	TRBD2	TRBV9	-	TGTGCCAGCAGCGTAGGTATAGCGGGGGGGCAAGAGACCCAGTACTTC	CASSVGIAGGQETQYF
TRBJ1-1	TRBD1	TRBV6-5	once	TGTGCCAGCAGTCCCCGGACAGGGGGAGCTTTCTTT	CASSPRTGGAFF
TRBJ1-2	-	TRBV4-3	-	TGCGCCAGCAGCCAGACACAGGGTGGGGAGTATGGCTACACCTTC	CASSQTQGGEYGYTF
TRBJ2-3	TRBD2	TRBV2	-	TGTGCCAGCAGAGACCATCTCAGCGGGGGGGCAGATACGCAGTATTTT	CASRDHLSGGADTQYF
TRBJ2-3	TRBD1	TRBV30	-	TGTGCCTGGAGAAGGAGGACAGGAACAGATACGCAGTATTTT	CAWRRRTGTDTQYF